Below, one T cell receptor beta chain is given with its context. This CDR3 region has 15 residues. Deletions cut 0 bases from V and 0 bases from J, with 7 bases between. CDR1 SGHRS and CDR2 YFSETQ come from the germline V gene. Some clones are missing from TCRdb's copy, which holds only in-frame ones; the method was immunoSEQ multiplex PCR. The sample holds fewer than 400,000 clones, around 91% seen once. This sample was taken from a study of Ad26.COV2.S vaccination and SARS-CoV-2 variants. Treatment in this sample: some 19 received Ad26.COV2.S at low or high dose, single or two shots; several received placebo; per-sample allocation not given. Sampling took place 63 days after the first vaccine or placebo injection.

The specimen was peripheral blood, collected in a trial of Ad26.COV2.S vaccine versus placebo. The chain uses TRBV5-1 and TRBJ2-1; D not certain. The sequence was collected from a person between 18 and 59 years old who received the Ad26.COV2.S COVID-19 vaccine or a placebo. CDR3 nucleotide sequence: TGCGCCAGCAGCTTGGTACACTACTCCTACAATGAGCAGTTCTTC. It translates to CASSLVHYSYNEQFF. Supplemented by reference TRBV5-1 and TRBJ2-1, the full variable domain reads KAGVTQTPRYLIKTRGQQVTLSCSPISGHRSVSWYQQTPGQGLQFLFEYFSETQRNKGNFPGRFSGRQFSNSRSEMNVSTLELGDSALYLCASSLVHYSYNEQFFGPGTRLTVL.